Below, 11 T cell receptor beta chains from the same sample are listed, as sequenced in a study of cytomegalovirus exposure and HLA in healthy donors. The PCR was carried out with 60 Vbeta primers and 13 Jbeta primers. Method: immunoSEQ multiplex PCR; TCRdb's copy keeps in-frame clones and lacks some. The table lists approximately 89,000 clones, 65% to 80% of them singletons. Sequenced: PBMCs. The receptors derive from a man aged 25-45 years in good health and CMV-seropositive.

The chain uses TRBV11-3 and TRBJ2-1; 8 nucleotides align to TRBD1. The trim removed 6 bases at V and 5 bases at J, leaving 9 bases unmatched. Germline V gene data show CDR1 as SGHNT and CDR2 as YENEEA. CDR3 length equals 15 residues. The CDR3 nucleotides read TGTGCCAGCAGTTACGGTCGGACAGGGAACAATGAGCAGTTCTTC. As protein: CASSYGRTGNNEQFF. The full variable domain, in which reference TRBV11-3 and TRBJ2-1 provide the parts outside the CDR3, is EAGVVQSPRYKIIEKKQPVAFWCNPISGHNTLYWYLQNLGQGPELLIRYENEEAVDDSQLPKDRFSAERLKGVDSTLKIQPAELGDSAVYLCASSYGRTGNNEQFFGPGTRLTVL.

The chain recombines TRBV29-1 with TRBJ1-4, with 10 bases that match TRBD1. There are 16 residues in the CDR3. Germline values: CDR1 SQVTM, CDR2 ANQGSEA. V shed 6 bases and J 6 bases; nucleotides not matched to a gene: 13. The CDR3 here is CSVWEPRDRGHEKLFF. For the CDR3, the DNA is TGCAGCGTGTGGGAACCGAGGGACAGGGGCCATGAAAAACTGTTTTTT.

The chain is built from TRBV29-1 and TRBJ2-5; 7 bases match TRBD1. The CDR3 covers 15 residues. Germline CDR1 and CDR2: SQVTM and ANQGSEA. Trimming took 7 bases from V and 5 from J; bases not matched to a gene: 16. This CDR3 is CSETKIRQGKETQYF. DNA for the CDR3: TGCAGCGAAACGAAAATTAGACAGGGCAAGGAGACCCAGTACTTC.

The chain uses TRBV2 and TRBJ1-2, with 7 bases lining up with TRBD1. With 4 bases clipped from V and 2 bases from J, the junction kept 1 base outside the gene matches. From germline, CDR1 is SNHLY and CDR2 FYNNEI. The CDR3 sequence is 13 residues long. The CDR3 DNA sequence: TGTGCCAGCAGTGCGGACAGGAACTATGGCTACACCTTC. Protein sequence: CASSADRNYGYTF.

The rearrangement joins TRBV29-1 to TRBJ2-7, with TRBD2 matching 9 bases. With 0 bases clipped from V and 5 bases from J, the junction kept 8 bases outside the gene matches. In germline, CDR1 is SQVTM, CDR2 ANQGSEA. The CDR3 has 15 amino acids. The chain's CDR3 is CSVEDRGGGADEQYF. The CDR3 region has the DNA TGCAGCGTTGAAGATCGGGGCGGGGGGGCCGACGAGCAGTACTTC.

Only a few counts were recorded for this clone. V gene TRBV7-9 combines with J gene TRBJ1-5; D unclear. This CDR3 spans 12 amino acids. The V end lost 5 bases, the J end lost 4 bases, and 6 bases lay between the germline ends. Germline V gives CDR1 SEHNR, CDR2 FQNEAQ (reference sequence). The CDR3 DNA follows: TGTGCCAGCAGCGCTGCGAATCAGCCCCAGCATTTT. It encodes CASSAANQPQHF. Drawing the rest from reference TRBV7-9 and TRBJ1-5, the complete variable domain is DTGVSQNPRHKITKRGQNVTFRCDPISEHNRLYWYRQTLGQGPEFLTYFQNEAQLEKSRLLSDRFSAERPKGSFSTLEIQRTEQGDSAMYLCASSAANQPQHFGDGTRLSIL.

The V call is TRBV7-2, the J call TRBJ2-3; 8 bases map to TRBD2. This CDR3 spans 16 amino acids. V lost 1 base to trimming and J lost 2 bases; unmatched junction nucleotides: 5. Germline V gene lookup returns CDR1 SGHTA and CDR2 FQGNSA. The CDR3: CASSLGASGFTDTQYF. The CDR3 DNA is TGTGCCAGCAGCTTAGGGGCTAGCGGGTTCACAGATACGCAGTATTTT.

The rearrangement joins TRBV4-3 to TRBJ1-6, with TRBD1 matching 7 bases. In germline, CDR1 is LGHNA, CDR2 YSLEER. V shed 2 bases and J 3 bases; nucleotides not matched to a gene: 4. This CDR3 spans 16 amino acids. CDR3 coding DNA: TGCGCCAGCAGCCAACGACAGGGTGGCTATAATTCACCCCTCCACTTT. Translation gives CASSQRQGGYNSPLHF.

This clone was counted only a few times. V usage is TRBV9 and J usage is TRBJ1-2; perhaps TRBD1 as D (6 bases). The CDR3 is 16 amino acids. The V end was cut by 0 bases, the J end by 0 bases, with 12 bases between. In germline, CDR1 is SGDLS, CDR2 YYNGEE. The chain's CDR3 is CASSVGGTLANYGYTF. As DNA, the CDR3 is TGTGCCAGCAGCGTAGGGGGGACACTCGCTAACTATGGCTACACCTTC. Filled out from reference TRBV9 and TRBJ1-2, the complete variable domain reads DSGVTQTPKHLITATGQRVTLRCSPRSGDLSVYWYQQSLDQGLQFLIQYYNGEERAKGNILERFSAQQFPDLHSELNLSSLELGDSALYFCASSVGGTLANYGYTFGSGTRLTVV.

This clone came up a few times. The chain has TRBV5-6 and TRBJ1-1; 8 bases align to TRBD1. The CDR3 covers 14 residues. CDR1 is SGHDT, CDR2 YYEEEE, per germline. V lost 3 bases and J lost 8; bases outside the gene matches: 9. CDR3 nucleotide sequence: TGTGCCAGCAGCTGGGGGACAGGACCTGTCGAAGCTTTCTTT. Amino acids: CASSWGTGPVEAFF.

This clone was detected ten times or more. The chain couples TRBV4-1 to TRBJ2-3, with 10 positions matching TRBD2. Germline V lookup: CDR1 MGHRA, CDR2 YSYEKL. Trimming took 0 bases from V and 5 from J; bases not matched to a gene: 8. The CDR3 is made up of 17 amino acids. This CDR3 is CASSQDRSGGDRDTQYF. Written as DNA, the CDR3 is TGCGCCAGCAGCCAAGATCGGAGCGGGGGGGACAGAGATACGCAGTATTTT.